Each of the 30 T cell receptor beta chains below was sequenced from the same sample in a study of T-cell reconstitution after alpha-beta-depleted transplantation in children (dated by TCRdb to between 2015 and 2016). Libraries were constructed by PCR. Sequencing relied on an Illumina HiSeq 2500. Molecular barcoding was employed in the preparation of TCR libraries, with unique molecular identifiers being used to normalize TCRbeta repertoire quantification. The public reads were run again by TCRdb, first through fastp at Q25 and then through MiXCR, and only productive beta chains were kept. Each entry is one CDR3 protein sequence, shown with its most common DNA and genes. The sample has fewer than 450,000 distinct CDR3 sequences on record, under 20% of them singletons. Just over 40% of the sample is taken by the ten largest. The sample's treatment or condition label, decoded: allogeneic hematopoietic cell transplantation with graft depleted of TCRalphabeta T cells and CD19 B cells.

Here the sequenced sample was PBMCs, mostly from graft donor cells, taken 360 days after TCRalphabeta/CD19-depleted stem cell transplant. All receptors come from a male patient aged 2-9 years who had a stem cell transplant for acute lymphoblastic leukemia, so the T cells may come from the graft donor.

This clonotype was counted only a few times. The chain links TRBV11-1 to TRBJ2-1, with 13 bases fitting TRBD2. Looked up from germline, CDR1 is SGHAT and CDR2 is FQDESV (reference sequence). The V segment lost 1 base and the J segment 0 bases; nucleotides outside the gene matches: 9. The CDR3 spans 20 residues. The CDR3 loop reads CASSLGTSGRARFSYNEQFF. CDR3 DNA sequence: TGTGCCAGCAGCTTAGGAACTAGCGGGAGGGCCAGATTCTCCTACAATGAGCAGTTCTTC.

This clonotype appeared a few times. This chain uses TRBV7-2 with TRBJ2-1; possibly TRBD1 for D (7 bases). Germline V lookup: CDR1 SGHTA, CDR2 FQGNSA. V lost 7 bases to trimming and J lost 0 bases, with 19 bases between them. The CDR3 length is 17 residues. Here the CDR3 reads CASTPGGWPSSYNEQFF. DNA of the CDR3: TGTGCCAGCACCCCAGGGGGGTGGCCTAGCTCCTACAATGAGCAGTTCTTC.

The rearrangement links TRBV6-2 or TRBV6-3 to TRBJ1-2, with D possibly matching TRBD1 (5 bases). This CDR3 has 13 amino acids. V shed 2 bases and J shed 4 bases, with 8 bases lying between them. CDR1 and CDR2 from the germline V gene are MNHEY and SVGEGT. CDR3 in amino acids: CASSYGGTYGYTF. The CDR3 bases are TGTGCCAGCAGTTACGGGGGTACCTATGGCTACACCTTC.

The J gene is TRBJ2-3, the V gene TRBV9; 8 nucleotides align to TRBD2. V lost 4 bases, J lost 5 bases, and 12 bases stayed unmatched. The CDR3 loop spans 16 amino acids. Germline CDR1 SGDLS, CDR2 YYNGEE. DNA for the CDR3: TGTGCCAGCAGCCCCCGTGGTGCGGGAGGAGGAGATACGCAGTATTTT. It encodes CASSPRGAGGGDTQYF.

The chain uses TRBV4-2 and TRBJ2-3; D is ambiguous. The CDR3 is 17 amino acids. Germline V gene sequence: CDR1 LGHNA, CDR2 YNFKEQ. V was pared by 1 base and J by 1 base, with 15 bases between. CDR3 region: CASSQAIDRKGTDTQYF. The CDR3 DNA reads as TGTGCCAGCAGCCAAGCTATTGACCGCAAGGGCACAGATACGCAGTATTTT.

This clonotype was found a few times. This chain uses TRBV16 with TRBJ2-1, with D possibly matching TRBD2 (5 bases). With 2 bases removed from V and 4 bases from J, the gap between germline ends came to 15 bases. Germline V lookup: CDR1 KGHSY, CDR2 FQNENV. This CDR3 is built from 16 residues. CDR3: CASSQRVAGIYNEQFF. The CDR3, as DNA: TGTGCCAGCAGCCAAAGAGTTGCCGGGATATACAATGAGCAGTTCTTC.

This clonotype was picked up many times. The chain joins TRBV4-3 to TRBJ1-5, with a tentative D call TRBD1 (6 bases). CDR3 length: 15 residues. Trimming cost V 0 bases and J 1 base, with 7 bases left between them. CDR1 and CDR2 (germline): LGHNA, YSLEER. CDR3 nucleotides: TGCGCCAGCAGCCAAGATACAGGGAGCAATCAGCCCCAGCATTTT. As protein: CASSQDTGSNQPQHF.

This clonotype was found many times. The chain recombines TRBV20-1 with TRBJ2-1, with 9 bases aligning to TRBD2. The CDR3 loop spans 16 amino acids. Trimming took 0 bases from V and 6 from J; bases not matched to a gene: 9. Germline assignment: CDR1 DFQATT and CDR2 SNEGSKA (reference sequence). CDR3 DNA sequence: TGCAGTGCTAGAGATCCGCTAGCGGGAATCCGCAATGAGCAGTTCTTC. It encodes CSARDPLAGIRNEQFF.

This clonotype was recorded a few times. CDR3 loop: CASSQDPSGAYTDTQYF. CDR3 nucleotide sequence: TGCGCCAGCAGCCAAGATCCCAGCGGAGCCTACACAGATACGCAGTATTTT. This chain connects TRBV4-3 to TRBJ2-3; possibly TRBD2 for D (5 bases). With 0 bases removed from V and 2 bases from J, the gap between germline ends came to 15 bases. Germline CDR1 is LGHNA and CDR2 is YSLEER. The CDR3 is 17 amino acids.

The sample holds many counts of this clonotype. This chain links TRBV6-1 with TRBJ1-1; D is possibly TRBD1 (5 bases). CDR1 and CDR2 from the germline V gene are MNHNS and SASEGT. The CDR3 extends over 12 amino acids. Deletions cut 8 bases from V and 3 bases from J, with 10 bases between. CDR3 coding DNA: TGTGCCAGCCGGGAAGGGGACACTGAAGCTTTCTTT. Translating it yields CASREGDTEAFF.

This clonotype was seen repeatedly, ten times or more. The chain joins TRBV4-1 to TRBJ2-3; tentatively, D is TRBD1 (6 bases). In germline, CDR1 is MGHRA, CDR2 YSYEKL. The CDR3 totals 15 residues. Between the trimmed V and J ends, which lost 0 bases and 2 bases, there was a span of 9 bases. The CDR3 bases are TGCGCCAGCAGCCAAGACAGGGGAAACACAGATACGCAGTATTTT. Translation gives CASSQDRGNTDTQYF.

The chain uses TRBV20-1 and TRBJ2-3; the match to TRBD2 covers 8 bases. V dropped 4 bases and J dropped 2; count of bases not matched to a gene: 17. Germline CDR1 DFQATT, CDR2 SNEGSKA (reference sequence). This CDR3 has 18 residues. In DNA, the CDR3 is TGCAGTGCTATCGTGGGACTAGGAATCTCGGGATACACAGATACGCAGTATTTT. Translation: CSAIVGLGISGYTDTQYF.

The rearrangement joins TRBV7-8 to TRBJ2-3; TRBD2 aligns across 9 bases. The CDR3 totals 15 residues. CDR1 and CDR2 (germline): SGHVS, FQNEAQ. V shed 5 bases and J 4 bases; nucleotides not matched to a gene: 7. The CDR3 loop is CASSPGLARSDTQYF. The CDR3 DNA sequence: TGTGCCAGCAGCCCAGGACTAGCGCGATCAGATACGCAGTATTTT.

This clonotype was observed a few times. J is TRBJ2-1 and V is TRBV24-1, with D perhaps TRBD2 (5 bases). The CDR3 spans 12 residues. Trimming removed 1 base at V and 10 bases at J, with 7 bases between. CDR1 is KGHDR and CDR2 is SFDVKD in the germline V gene. CDR3 bases: TGTGCCACCAGTGATTTTAGAGGGGAGCAGTTCTTC. This encodes CATSDFRGEQFF.

The chain couples TRBV20-1 to TRBJ2-7, with 8 positions matching TRBD1. V was clipped by 0 bases and J by 3 bases; unmatched bases: 13. CDR3 size: 17 residues. Per germline, CDR1 DFQATT and CDR2 SNEGSKA (reference sequence). CDR3 sequence: CSARDGQGQFLHYEQYF. CDR3 nucleotides: TGCAGTGCTAGAGACGGACAGGGTCAGTTTCTCCACTACGAGCAGTACTTC.

In its sample, this clonotype was seen a few times. V is TRBV5-6 and J is TRBJ2-3; D remains ambiguous. V was clipped by 3 bases and J by 3 bases, with 17 bases between them. Germline V gives CDR1 SGHDT, CDR2 YYEEEE. The CDR3 is 16 amino acids. The CDR3 coding sequence is TGTGCCAGCAGCTACCGACCGACTTGGGAAACAGATACGCAGTATTTT. This codes for CASSYRPTWETDTQYF. The entire variable domain, with the rest obtained from reference TRBV5-6 and TRBJ2-3, is as follows: DAGVTQSPTHLIKTRGQQVTLRCSPKSGHDTVSWYQQALGQGPQFIFQYYEEEERQRGNFPDRFSGHQFPNYSSELNVNALLLGDSALYLCASSYRPTWETDTQYFGPGTRLTVL.

This rearrangement joins TRBV10-3 to TRBJ2-2, with TRBD1 as a possible D gene (5 bases). V lost 6 bases to trimming and J lost 0 bases, with 14 bases between them. Germline-derived CDR1 and CDR2 are ENHRY and SYGVKD. This CDR3 has 16 residues. This CDR3 is CAISRWGVSNTGELFF. The CDR3 DNA reads as TGTGCCATCAGCCGTTGGGGCGTCTCGAACACCGGGGAGCTGTTTTTT.

The chain recombines TRBV7-3 with TRBJ2-5; TRBD1 matches at 9 bases. This CDR3 region has 14 residues. The V gene end was trimmed by 3 bases and the J gene end by 4 bases; junction bases not matched to a gene: 3. Germline V gene data show CDR1 as SGHTA and CDR2 as FQGTGA. CDR3 DNA: TGTGCCAGCAGCTTGACAGGGGGGATAGAGACCCAGTACTTC. Translating gives CASSLTGGIETQYF.

This clonotype showed up many times. The rearrangement joins TRBV20-1 to TRBJ1-5, with D unresolved. V shed 6 bases and J shed 2 bases, with 14 bases lying between them. Germline V lookup: CDR1 DFQATT, CDR2 SNEGSKA (reference sequence). The CDR3 is made up of 14 amino acids. The CDR3 nucleotides read TGCAGTGCAATGCAGGCTAAGGGCAATCAGCCCCAGCATTTT. This gives the protein CSAMQAKGNQPQHF.

The chain has TRBV29-1 and TRBJ2-3, with D uncertain. The CDR3 is 15 amino acids. Germline values: CDR1 SQVTM, CDR2 ANQGSEA. V was trimmed by 4 bases and J by 2 bases, leaving 16 bases between them. CDR3 in amino acids: CSVGLSSAHTDTQYF. In nucleotides, the CDR3 is TGCAGCGTTGGCCTTAGCAGTGCACACACAGATACGCAGTATTTT.

The gene calls are TRBV2 and TRBJ2-7, with D perhaps TRBD2 (5 bases). Germline CDR1 and CDR2: SNHLY and FYNNEI. The CDR3 contains 16 residues. V lost 1 base and J lost 1, with 14 bases in between. CDR3 loop: CASSEVAGRTSYEQYF. The CDR3 bases are TGTGCCAGCAGTGAAGTCGCGGGCAGAACTTCCTACGAGCAGTACTTC. Looking up the rest from reference TRBV2 and TRBJ2-7 gives the full variable domain: EPEVTQTPSHQVTQMGQEVILRCVPISNHLYFYWYRQILGQKVEFLVSFYNNEISEKSEIFDDQFSVERPDGSNFTLKIRSTKLEDSAMYFCASSEVAGRTSYEQYFGPGTRLTVT.

This clonotype has a count of ten or more. The rearrangement links TRBV12-3 or TRBV12-4 to TRBJ1-5; D is unresolved. The CDR3 consists of 16 residues. Trimming removed 2 bases at V and 0 bases at J, with 11 bases between. The chain's CDR3 is CASSLSSRYSNQPQHF. The CDR3 DNA sequence: TGTGCCAGCAGTTTATCCTCACGGTATAGCAATCAGCCCCAGCATTTT.

The genes are TRBV4-3 and TRBJ2-2, with 7 nucleotides matching TRBD2. V lost 4 bases and J lost 3; bases outside the gene matches: 8. There are 16 residues in the CDR3. CDR1 and CDR2 (germline): LGHNA, YSLEER. In nucleotides, the CDR3 is TGCGCCAGCAGCCCGTTGGCGGGAGAGTACACCGGGGAGCTGTTTTTT. Translated: CASSPLAGEYTGELFF.

This clonotype was seen many times. The rearrangement links TRBV7-9 to TRBJ1-5, with 7 bases fitting TRBD1. There are 17 residues in the CDR3. Looked up from germline, CDR1 is SEHNR and CDR2 is FQNEAQ (reference sequence). The J segment lost 4 bases and the V segment lost 0 bases, leaving 9 bases of the junction unmatched. The chain's CDR3 is CASSLARDSDLNQPQHF. The CDR3 DNA sequence: TGTGCCAGCAGCTTAGCCCGGGACAGTGACCTAAATCAGCCCCAGCATTTT.

This clonotype was counted only a few times. This chain connects TRBV6-5 to TRBJ2-7; 12 nucleotides match TRBD2. The V gene end was trimmed by 5 bases and the J gene end by 2 bases; junction bases not matched to a gene: 4. Germline values: CDR1 MNHEY, CDR2 SVGAGI. CDR3 length: 15 residues. The CDR3, as DNA: TGTGCCAGCAGTCGACTAGCGGGAGTCACCTACGAGCAGTACTTC. Amino acids: CASSRLAGVTYEQYF.

The gene calls are TRBV4-2 and TRBJ2-1; D assignment may be TRBD1 or TRBD2 (5 bases each). CDR3 size: 15 residues. Germline values: CDR1 LGHNA, CDR2 YNFKEQ. V shed 0 bases and J shed 4 bases, with 10 bases lying between them. CDR3 residues: CASSQDVGTYNEQFF. DNA of the CDR3: TGTGCCAGCAGCCAAGATGTCGGGACGTACAATGAGCAGTTCTTC.

The chain combines TRBV18 with TRBJ2-3; 8 nucleotides align to TRBD2. The CDR3 is made up of 14 amino acids. The V segment lost 2 bases and the J segment 4 bases; nucleotides outside the gene matches: 2. Germline V gives CDR1 KGHSH, CDR2 LQKENI. Written as DNA, the CDR3 is TGTGCCAGCTCACCAGGGACTAGTGCAGATACGCAGTATTTT. It is translated as CASSPGTSADTQYF.

This clonotype was detected a few times. J is TRBJ2-1 and V is TRBV5-1, with TRBD2 identical over 10 bases. Germline trimming cut 5 bases from V and 7 bases from J; bases unmatched to any gene: 9. Germline CDR1 and CDR2: SGHRS and YFSETQ. The CDR3 consists of 15 residues. The CDR3 is CASRPTSGASNEQFF. The CDR3 DNA reads as TGCGCCAGCAGACCCACTAGCGGGGCGTCGAATGAGCAGTTCTTC.

J is TRBJ1-3 and V is TRBV12-3 or TRBV12-4; D is undetermined. Between the trimmed V and J ends, which lost 2 bases and 2 bases, there was a span of 4 bases. CDR3 length equals 13 residues. The CDR3 coding sequence is TGTGCCAGCAGTTTAAGTCCTGGAAACACCATATATTTT. Amino acids: CASSLSPGNTIYF.

This clonotype showed up just a few times. The rearrangement uses TRBV20-1 and TRBJ2-7; 7 bases fit TRBD2. The CDR3 totals 15 residues. Per germline, CDR1 DFQATT and CDR2 SNEGSKA (reference sequence). The V segment lost 4 bases and the J segment 4 bases; nucleotides outside the gene matches: 13. The CDR3 sequence: CSAKRSGARRYEQYF. CDR3 in DNA: TGCAGTGCTAAGAGGAGCGGGGCTAGAAGGTACGAGCAGTACTTC.